This TCR beta chain was recovered during a study of blood T cell repertoires in COVID-19. Overall study: Specimens from acute and convalescent COVID-19 originated in the United States, Italy and Spain.

Residents of 20 to 25 US areas, aged about 18 to 89 years, made up the participants. Self-reported history from a screening survey and questionnaire set each donor's cohort. Trimming removed 4 bases at V and 4 bases at J, with 10 bases between. From germline, CDR1 is SGHRS and CDR2 YFSETQ. The CDR3 is made up of 13 amino acids. Authors' processing steps: Nucleated cell counts were estimated from reference gene primer amplification. Generated by immunoSEQ multiplex PCR, the TCRdb table keeps only in-frame clones and is missing some. D and trimming come from the DNA, and the V and J calls and clone size come from that table. The data contain hundreds of thousands of clones, around 87% of them singletons.

The V and J genes are TRBV5-1 and TRBJ2-3; TRBD1 is a possible D gene (5 bases). The source material was PBMCs or T cells enriched from blood (not recorded which). The sequence derives from a man younger than 35 who had recovered from COVID-19. The CDR3 sequence is CASSTQGPDTQYF. CDR3 sequence (DNA): TGCGCCAGCAGCACCCAGGGTCCAGATACGCAGTATTTT.